The 21 T cell receptor beta chains reported below all come from one sample, sequenced in a study of blood T cells in healthy people across ages. Next came a second PCR, run for about 6 to 12 cycles, which used a sample-barcoded 5' primer along with a J-beta primer mix. TCRdb reanalysed the 5' RACE reads using MiXCR and keeps one entry per CDR3 protein. Of under 2 million distinct CDR3 sequences listed, about 35% were seen once; the top ten hold approximately 10%. Sequenced sample: blood. The origin of the receptors is a woman in her twenties or thirties in good health.

The chain couples TRBV21-1 to TRBJ1-6. TRBV21-1 is reported as a pseudogene. This CDR3 has 15 residues. The CDR3 DNA reads as TGTGCCAGCACACGGGGGAGGTCCTATAATTCACCCCTCCACTTT. Its protein product is CASTRGRSYNSPLHF.

The chain employs TRBV27 and TRBJ2-5; 7 bases are shared with TRBD1. The CDR3 totals 16 residues. The germline CDR1 and CDR2 sequences are MNHEY and SMNVEV (reference sequence). J gave up 2 bases and V 6 bases, and 12 bases lay outside the gene matches. The CDR3 region has the DNA TGTGCCAGCAGCTCCATCGGGACAGAAATTCAAGAGACCCAGTACTTC. It encodes CASSSIGTEIQETQYF.

The V and J genes are TRBV20-1 and TRBJ1-2; D gene ambiguous. The CDR3 sequence is 13 residues long. The V end was cut by 5 bases, the J end by 8 bases, with 18 bases between. Germline assignment: CDR1 DFQATT and CDR2 SNEGSKA (reference sequence). This CDR3 is CSAYPGPPEGYTF. DNA for the CDR3: TGCAGTGCTTACCCCGGGCCCCCGGAGGGCTACACCTTC.

This clonotype was counted a few times. This chain links TRBV20-1 with TRBJ1-2; 12 bases align to TRBD1. The V segment lost 3 bases and the J segment 6 bases; nucleotides outside the gene matches: 5. The germline gives CDR1 DFQATT, CDR2 SNEGSKA (reference sequence). The CDR3 runs to 14 residues. The CDR3 region is CSARRDRGPNGYTF. The DNA of the CDR3 is TGCAGTGCTAGGCGGGACAGGGGGCCAAATGGCTACACCTTC.

This clonotype was seen a handful of times. This chain joins TRBV7-9 and TRBJ2-7; D ambiguous. The V end lost 7 bases, the J end lost 4 bases, and 14 bases lay between the germline ends. Germline CDR1 is SEHNR and CDR2 is FQNEAQ (reference sequence). The CDR3 is 13 residues long. CDR3 residues: CASTLGNSYEQYF. DNA of the CDR3: TGTGCCAGCACCTTGGGGAACTCGTACGAGCAGTACTTC.

This clonotype was detected ten times or more. The chain recombines TRBV4-2 with TRBJ2-1; perhaps TRBD2 as D (7 bases). The CDR3 contains 12 residues. The V and J ends lost 9 bases and 9 bases respectively, with 15 bases between them. Germline loops: CDR1 LGHNA, CDR2 YNFKEQ. The CDR3 loop reads CASSGGLVEQFF. Here the CDR3 DNA reads TGTGCCAGTTCGGGGGGCCTCGTTGAGCAGTTCTTC.

V usage is TRBV28 and J usage is TRBJ2-1; 10 bases map to TRBD1. Trimming at V came to 8 bases and at J to 7 bases, leaving 8 bases not matched to a gene. Germline loops: CDR1 MDHEN, CDR2 SYDVKM. This CDR3 spans 14 amino acids. The CDR3 is CASGARTGGNEQFF. Here the CDR3 DNA reads TGTGCCAGCGGAGCCCGGACAGGGGGGAATGAGCAGTTCTTC.

On this clonotype: Compared with germline, one end of the junction differs, possibly owing to a read error. The rearrangement links TRBV4-1 to TRBJ1-2; weak D call: TRBD1 (5 bases). This CDR3 region has 16 residues. Germline lookup yields CDR1 MGHRA and CDR2 YSYEKL. The CDR3 sequence is CAGSQDISGEVYGYTF. The DNA for the CDR3 is TGCGCCGGCAGCCAAGATATTTCGGGGGAAGTCTATGGCTACACCTTC.

CDR3: CSARRLAGVGEQYF. CDR3 DNA: TGCAGTGCTAGGCGACTAGCGGGAGTTGGAGAGCAGTACTTC. The chain joins TRBV20-1 to TRBJ2-7, with TRBD2 matching over 12 bases. The CDR3 spans 14 residues. The J segment lost 7 bases and the V segment lost 3 bases, leaving 7 bases of the junction unmatched. Per germline, CDR1 DFQATT and CDR2 SNEGSKA (reference sequence).

The chain is built from TRBV7-3 and TRBJ2-3; D is ambiguous. CDR1 SGHTA and CDR2 FQGTGA come from the germline V gene. Trimming cost V 5 bases and J 6 bases, with 12 bases left between them. The CDR3 extends over 13 amino acids. CDR3 bases: TGTGCCAGCAGCCGTTCAGCCTATGATACGCAGTATTTT. This codes for CASSRSAYDTQYF.

The CDR3 spells CASSPSGAGDEKLFF. CDR3 nucleotide sequence: TGCGCCAGCAGCCCGTCGGGGGCGGGGGATGAAAAACTGTTTTTT. The V call is TRBV5-1, the J call TRBJ1-4; the D gene is possibly TRBD1 (6 bases). The CDR3 totals 15 residues. The V gene lost 4 bases and the J gene lost 6 bases, with 16 bases spanning the gap. The V gene's germline CDR1 is SGHRS and CDR2 YFSETQ.

V and J are TRBV15 and TRBJ1-2, with no clear D. Germline V lookup: CDR1 LNHNV, CDR2 YYDKDF (reference sequence). V lost 0 bases and J 4 bases, leaving 9 bases between the germline ends. CDR3 length: 14 residues. CDR3 protein: CATSRETQVYGYTF. The CDR3 DNA sequence: TGTGCCACCAGCAGAGAAACACAAGTCTATGGCTACACCTTC. Full variable domain (rest looked up from reference TRBV15 and TRBJ1-2): DAMVIQNPRYQVTQFGKPVTLSCSQTLNHNVMYWYQQKSSQAPKLLFHYYDKDFNNEADTPDNFQSRRPNTSFCFLDIRSPGLGDTAMYLCATSRETQVYGYTFGSGTRLTVV.

This chain connects TRBV2 to TRBJ2-7; D remains unclear. Trimming removed 3 bases at V and 2 bases at J, with 8 bases between. Germline loops: CDR1 SNHLY, CDR2 FYNNEI. The CDR3 runs 13 residues. The CDR3 region is CASSDQGTYEQYF. The CDR3 nucleotides read TGTGCCAGCAGTGATCAAGGAACCTACGAGCAGTACTTC.

This clonotype was picked up one time. DNA of the CDR3: TGTGCCAGCAGCTTATTCGGCAGGGTAGAGACCCAGTACTTC. Its protein is CASSLFGRVETQYF. V usage is TRBV11-2 and J usage is TRBJ2-5; a weak D match, TRBD1 (5 bases). CDR3 length equals 14 residues. Germline assignment: CDR1 SGHAT and CDR2 FQNNGV. The V gene lost 2 bases and the J gene lost 4 bases, with 11 bases spanning the gap.

This clonotype was observed many times. This chain uses TRBV29-1 with TRBJ2-5, with TRBD2 identical over 9 bases. The germline CDR1 and CDR2 sequences are SQVTM and ANQGSEA. The CDR3 length is 12 residues. Germline trimming cut 4 bases from V and 5 bases from J; bases unmatched to any gene: 2. The CDR3 bases are TGCAGCGTTGTGCGGGGGGGGGAGACCCAGTACTTC. It is translated as CSVVRGGETQYF. The full variable domain, in which reference TRBV29-1 and TRBJ2-5 provide the parts outside the CDR3, is SAVISQKPSRDICQRGTSLTIQCQVDSQVTMMFWYRQQPGQSLTLIATANQGSEATYESGFVIDKFPISRPNLTFSTLTVSNMSPEDSSIYLCSVVRGGETQYFGPGTRLLVL.

The chain has TRBV12-3 or TRBV12-4 and TRBJ2-7, with 10 bases identical to TRBD2. There are 17 residues in the CDR3. V lost 3 bases to trimming and J lost 2 bases; unmatched junction nucleotides: 10. Here the CDR3 DNA reads TGTGCCAGCAGTTTGAGGCCTAGCGGGGGAACCCCCTACGAGCAGTACTTC. This sequence encodes CASSLRPSGGTPYEQYF.

The rearrangement links TRBV20-1 to TRBJ2-1; the match to TRBD2 covers 8 bases. V dropped 2 bases and J dropped 6; count of bases not matched to a gene: 9. The CDR3 has 15 residues. Germline V gene data show CDR1 as DFQATT and CDR2 as SNEGSKA (reference sequence). The CDR3 DNA sequence: TGCAGTGCTAGACCCCCCACGGGAGGGCTCAATGAGCAGTTCTTC. This gives the protein CSARPPTGGLNEQFF.

The sample holds many counts of this clonotype. V gene TRBV20-1 combines with J gene TRBJ2-7; D might be TRBD2 (6 bases). The CDR3 extends over 13 amino acids. Germline V CDR1 and CDR2: DFQATT, SNEGSKA (reference sequence). Deletions cut 1 base from V and 1 base from J, with 8 bases between. CDR3 nucleotides: TGCAGTGCTAGAGTGGGGGGTTCCTACGAGCAGTACTTC. It is translated as CSARVGGSYEQYF.

V is TRBV13 and J is TRBJ2-5; possible D gene TRBD1, 5 bases. With 1 base removed from V and 13 bases from J, the gap between germline ends came to 16 bases. CDR1 and CDR2 (germline): PRHDT, FYEKMQ (reference sequence). The CDR3 contains 13 residues. The CDR3 DNA is TGTGCCAGCAGCTTAGACCGTGGGGCTCCCTTGTACTTC. This gives the protein CASSLDRGAPLYF.

The J gene is TRBJ2-1, the V gene TRBV11-2; weak D call: TRBD2 (7 bases). This CDR3 is 16 amino acids long. The V gene lost 5 bases and the J gene lost 3 bases, with 17 bases spanning the gap. Germline V gene data show CDR1 as SGHAT and CDR2 as FQNNGV. CDR3 bases: TGTGCCAGCAGCCCCCTTGCGGGGGCGCGCTACAATGAGCAGTTCTTC. This codes for CASSPLAGARYNEQFF. Variable domain in full (rest from reference TRBV11-2 and TRBJ2-1): EAGVAQSPRYKIIEKRQSVAFWCNPISGHATLYWYQQILGQGPKLLIQFQNNGVVDDSQLPKDRFSAERLKGVDSTLKIQPAKLEDSAVYLCASSPLAGARYNEQFFGPGTRLTVL.

In regard to this clonotype: One end of the junction varies from germline; a read error may be responsible. V usage is TRBV3-1 and J usage is TRBJ1-2; D unresolved. The germline CDR1 and CDR2 sequences are LGHDT and YNNKEL (reference sequence). The CDR3 extends over 14 amino acids. The CDR3 protein is CAGSQAVMNYGYTF. CDR3 coding DNA: TGTGCCGGCAGCCAAGCCGTGATGAACTATGGCTACACCTTC.